These 24 T cell receptor beta chains share one sample of origin, sequenced in a study of blood T cell repertoires in COVID-19. Method: immunoSEQ multiplex PCR; TCRdb's copy keeps in-frame clones and lacks some. This table holds 100,000 or so clones, approximately 84% found once. What was sequenced was peripheral blood. The receptors originated from a man aged 40-50 years with active or convalescent COVID-19.

The rearrangement uses TRBV30 and TRBJ2-3; D gene ambiguous. Trimming cost V 2 bases and J 1 base, with 10 bases left between them. The CDR3 runs to 14 residues. Germline CDR1 reads GTSNPN; CDR2 reads SVGIG (reference sequence). For the CDR3, the DNA is TGTGCCTGGAGTCGCATCCGAGGCACAGATACGCAGTATTTT. This gives the protein CAWSRIRGTDTQYF.

This clone was seen only a few times. The chain carries TRBV27 and TRBJ1-1; TRBD1 is a possible D gene (5 bases). From germline, CDR1 is MNHEY and CDR2 SMNVEV (reference sequence). The V gene lost 4 bases and the J gene lost 0 bases, with 6 bases spanning the gap. The CDR3 covers 13 residues. Here the CDR3 DNA reads TGTGCCAGCAGTTCGGGGGTGAACACTGAAGCTTTCTTT. Translated: CASSSGVNTEAFF.

J is TRBJ1-2 and V is TRBV6-2 or TRBV6-3; 7 bases are a match to TRBD1. This CDR3 contains 16 residues. The J segment lost 1 base and the V segment lost 2 bases, leaving 7 bases of the junction unmatched. CDR1 and CDR2 (germline): MNHEY, SVGEGT. The CDR3 here is CASSYAGQESNYGYTF. The CDR3 DNA sequence: TGTGCCAGCAGTTACGCCGGACAGGAGAGTAACTATGGCTACACCTTC.

The V gene is TRBV30, the J gene TRBJ2-7; D is possibly TRBD1 (6 bases). The CDR3 is 14 residues long. CDR1 is GTSNPN, CDR2 SVGIG, per germline (reference sequence). V was trimmed by 5 bases and J by 6 bases, leaving 20 bases between them. The CDR3 DNA is TGTGCCTGGCAGATAGCCAATGGGGGCTCCGAGCAGTACTTC. Protein: CAWQIANGGSEQYF.

This chain uses TRBV5-6 with TRBJ1-1; D gene ambiguous. Trimming took 0 bases from V and 5 from J, leaving 14 bases between them. Germline assignment: CDR1 SGHDT and CDR2 YYEEEE. The CDR3 totals 15 residues. The CDR3 DNA follows: TGTGCCAGCAGCTTGGGACCCGAGCGCGGGACTGAAGCTTTCTTT. It translates to CASSLGPERGTEAFF.

The gene calls are TRBV28 and TRBJ2-5; 12 bases align to TRBD2. The CDR3 is made up of 16 amino acids. Germline loops: CDR1 MDHEN, CDR2 SYDVKM. After removal of 2 bases from V and 4 bases from J, the junction contained 5 bases not matched to a gene. CDR3 in DNA: TGTGCCAGCAGTTTAGTCACGGGACTAGCGGGAGAGACCCAGTACTTC. Amino acid sequence: CASSLVTGLAGETQYF.

The V and J genes are TRBV5-8 and TRBJ1-1; 10 bases fit TRBD1. Germline assignment: CDR1 SGHTS and CDR2 YDEGEE. V was clipped by 2 bases and J by 4 bases; unmatched bases: 5. The CDR3 has 15 amino acids. In DNA form, the CDR3 reads TGTGCCAGCAGCTTCCCCGGGACAGGGGTCACTGAAGCTTTCTTT. Its translation is CASSFPGTGVTEAFF.

The genes are TRBV9 and TRBJ2-3; a possible D gene is TRBD2 (5 bases). Germline V lookup: CDR1 SGDLS, CDR2 YYNGEE. Trimming shortened V by 8 bases and J by 14 bases, and 15 bases separated the two germline ends. The CDR3 is made up of 10 amino acids. The CDR3 is CASGDGVPYF. In DNA form, the CDR3 reads TGTGCCAGTGGTGACGGGGTTCCGTATTTT.

The CDR3 coding sequence is TGTGCCAGCGGTCACAGTGATGGCTACACCTTC. Translated, it gives CASGHSDGYTF. V is TRBV12-3 or TRBV12-4 and J is TRBJ1-2, with unresolved D. This CDR3 comprises 11 residues. V lost 8 bases, J lost 6 bases, and 10 bases lay in between.

V is TRBV3-1 (or the pseudogene TRBV3-2) and J is TRBJ1-3, with D possibly TRBD1 on 6 matching bases. Germline V gene sequence: CDR1 LGHDT, CDR2 YNNKEL (reference sequence). This CDR3 contains 15 residues. The V end was cut by 4 bases, the J end by 3 bases, with 13 bases between. CDR3: CASSPPRRGGNTIYF. CDR3 in DNA: TGTGCCAGCAGCCCCCCCCGCAGGGGTGGAAACACCATATATTTT.

The genes are TRBV18 and TRBJ2-3; D is perhaps TRBD2 (5 bases). Germline V lookup: CDR1 KGHSH, CDR2 LQKENI. The CDR3 totals 16 residues. Trimming left V 4 bases short and J 2 bases short, with 16 bases between. The CDR3 reads CASSLADPTITDTQYF. DNA for the CDR3: TGTGCCAGCTCACTGGCCGACCCGACTATCACAGATACGCAGTATTTT.

The V and J genes are TRBV7-9 and TRBJ2-1; 7 bases align to TRBD1. The CDR3 is made up of 14 amino acids. With V trimmed by 2 bases and J by 5 bases, 3 bases remained unmatched. Germline CDR1 is SEHNR and CDR2 is FQNEAQ (reference sequence). CDR3 region: CASSLQGQNNEQFF. In DNA, the CDR3 is TGTGCCAGCAGCTTACAGGGACAGAACAATGAGCAGTTCTTC.

The chain has TRBV5-4 and TRBJ2-4, with 9 bases fitting TRBD1. In germline, CDR1 is SGHNT, CDR2 YYREEE (reference sequence). The CDR3 covers 16 residues. The J segment lost 5 bases and the V segment lost 4 bases, leaving 10 bases of the junction unmatched. The CDR3 coding sequence is TGTGCCAGCAGCACCGGACAGGGGAAAGTGGAAAACATTCAGTACTTC. It encodes CASSTGQGKVENIQYF.

The gene calls are TRBV6-2 or TRBV6-3 and TRBJ2-3, with a possible D match to TRBD2 (5 bases). The CDR3 runs to 11 residues. The V end was cut by 2 bases, the J end by 11 bases, with 8 bases between. Per germline, CDR1 MNHEY and CDR2 SVGEGT. The CDR3 DNA follows: TGTGCCAGCAGTTACGGGAGAAAGCAGTATTTT. It codes for CASSYGRKQYF.

J is TRBJ1-1 and V is TRBV5-1; TRBD1 aligns across 9 bases. The CDR3 is made up of 16 amino acids. The V gene's germline CDR1 is SGHRS and CDR2 YFSETQ. Trimming removed 3 bases from V and 1 base from J; junction bases left unmatched: 7. The CDR3 region has the DNA TGCGCCAGCAGCTCTGGCCAGGGACAGGGGAACACTGAAGCTTTCTTT. Protein: CASSSGQGQGNTEAFF. Full variable domain (outside the CDR3, taken from reference TRBV5-1 and TRBJ1-1): KAGVTQTPRYLIKTRGQQVTLSCSPISGHRSVSWYQQTPGQGLQFLFEYFSETQRNKGNFPGRFSGRQFSNSRSEMNVSTLELGDSALYLCASSSGQGQGNTEAFFGQGTRLTVV.

The chain recombines TRBV5-6 with TRBJ1-5, with 12 bases fitting TRBD1. Per germline, CDR1 SGHDT and CDR2 YYEEEE. The CDR3 contains 16 residues. The trim removed 4 bases at V and 7 bases at J, leaving 9 bases unmatched. This CDR3 is CASSRRDRGPSQPQHF. DNA for the CDR3: TGTGCCAGCAGCCGCCGGGACAGGGGGCCCAGCCAGCCCCAGCATTTT. Full variable domain (outside the CDR3, taken from reference TRBV5-6 and TRBJ1-5): DAGVTQSPTHLIKTRGQQVTLRCSPKSGHDTVSWYQQALGQGPQFIFQYYEEEERQRGNFPDRFSGHQFPNYSSELNVNALLLGDSALYLCASSRRDRGPSQPQHFGDGTRLSIL.

The V and J genes are TRBV5-1 and TRBJ2-7, with D possibly being TRBD1 (6 bases). Trimming left V 3 bases short and J 1 base short, with 11 bases between. Germline values: CDR1 SGHRS, CDR2 YFSETQ. The CDR3 is made up of 14 amino acids. CDR3: CASSSETGSYEQYF. The CDR3 nucleotides read TGCGCCAGCAGCTCAGAGACAGGATCCTACGAGCAGTACTTC.

The V and J genes are TRBV2 and TRBJ1-6, with D hard to call. CDR3 size: 14 residues. Germline V gene lookup returns CDR1 SNHLY and CDR2 FYNNEI. Trimming stripped 8 bases from V and 2 bases from J, with 10 bases between. As DNA, the CDR3 is TGTGCCAGCCTGGGCACAGCCTATAATTCACCCCTCCACTTT. Its translation: CASLGTAYNSPLHF.

The rearrangement joins TRBV5-5 to TRBJ1-6; no definite D call. The ends were cut back, 7 bases at V and 7 bases at J, with 9 bases in the middle. This CDR3 has 12 amino acids. Per the germline V gene, CDR1 is SGHKS and CDR2 is YYEKEE (reference sequence). CDR3 sequence: CASGTRNSPLHF. CDR3 in DNA: TGTGCCAGCGGTACAAGAAATTCACCCCTCCACTTT.

The gene calls are TRBV5-1 and TRBJ2-2; 9 nucleotides match TRBD2. With V trimmed by 0 bases and J by 6 bases, 3 bases remained unmatched. Germline V gene data show CDR1 as SGHRS and CDR2 as YFSETQ. The CDR3 spans 15 residues. CDR3: CASSLELAGAGELFF. The CDR3 nucleotides are TGCGCCAGCAGCTTGGAACTAGCGGGTGCCGGGGAGCTGTTTTTT.

CDR3 in amino acids: CASSYPLGGRRSPLHF. DNA of the CDR3: TGTGCCAGCAGCTATCCCTTGGGGGGGCGCAGGTCACCCCTCCACTTT. The chain employs TRBV7-2 and TRBJ1-6, with D perhaps matching TRBD1 (6 bases). Germline loops: CDR1 SGHTA, CDR2 FQGNSA. CDR3 length: 16 amino acids. Trimming cost V 4 bases and J 10 bases, with 20 bases left between them.

As for this clone: Other DNA sequences from this sample encode an identical CDR3 as well. The V call is TRBV5-4, the J call TRBJ2-7; TRBD1 aligns across 10 bases. The CDR3 has 15 residues. Germline values: CDR1 SGHNT, CDR2 YYREEE (reference sequence). J gave up 4 bases and V 0 bases, and 4 bases lay outside the gene matches. CDR3 residues: CASSLGTGGWYEQYF. CDR3 nucleotide sequence: TGTGCCAGCAGCTTGGGGACAGGGGGTTGGTACGAGCAGTACTTC.

The rearrangement links TRBV19 to TRBJ1-4; D remains ambiguous. Germline V gene sequence: CDR1 LNHDA, CDR2 SQIVND (reference sequence). This CDR3 is 17 amino acids long. The V end was cut by 9 bases, the J end by 0 bases, with 20 bases between. The CDR3 sequence: CAREGKGCFATNEKLFF. The CDR3 nucleotides are TGTGCCAGAGAGGGTAAGGGCTGTTTTGCAACTAATGAAAAACTGTTTTTT. Full variable domain (rest looked up from reference TRBV19 and TRBJ1-4): DGGITQSPKYLFRKEGQNVTLSCEQNLNHDAMYWYRQDPGQGLRLIYYSQIVNDFQKGDIAEGYSVSREKKESFPLTVTSAQKNPTAFYLCAREGKGCFATNEKLFFGSGTQLSVL.

The genes are TRBV20-1 and TRBJ1-1; possible D gene TRBD1, 5 bases. Between the trimmed V and J ends, which lost 8 bases and 11 bases, there was a span of 12 bases. Germline assignment: CDR1 DFQATT and CDR2 SNEGSKA (reference sequence). The CDR3 is 9 amino acids. CDR3 residues: CSWGGYAFF. As DNA, the CDR3 is TGCAGTTGGGGGGGTTATGCTTTCTTT.